These 17 T cell receptor beta chains share one sample of origin, sequenced in a study of cytomegalovirus exposure and HLA in healthy donors. The primer mix had 60 Vbeta and 13 Jbeta primers. Clones were sequenced by immunoSEQ multiplex PCR, and TCRdb holds only the in-frame ones, with some missing. The sample totals about 67,000 clones; its top ten clones hold under 2%. The material sequenced was PBMCs. The receptors were sampled from a woman in her 30s in good health and CMV-seronegative.

Points on this clone: The same CDR3 can be traced to other DNA sequences in this sample. The chain links TRBV30 to TRBJ1-2; weak D call: TRBD1 (6 bases). The CDR3 length is 13 residues. V dropped 0 bases and J dropped 8 bases, with 13 bases sitting between them. CDR1 GTSNPN and CDR2 SVGIG come from the germline V gene (reference sequence). The CDR3 is CAWSVLQGLGYTF. The CDR3 DNA reads as TGTGCCTGGAGTGTCCTTCAGGGGCTGGGCTACACCTTC.

The chain combines TRBV2 with TRBJ2-7; 7 positions match TRBD1. Germline CDR1 reads SNHLY; CDR2 reads FYNNEI. The CDR3 loop spans 14 amino acids. After removal of 6 bases from V and 5 bases from J, the junction contained 10 bases not matched to a gene. This CDR3 is CASRVGQFPDEQYF. CDR3 in DNA: TGTGCCAGCAGAGTGGGACAGTTTCCCGACGAGCAGTACTTC. Looking up the rest from reference TRBV2 and TRBJ2-7 gives the full variable domain: EPEVTQTPSHQVTQMGQEVILRCVPISNHLYFYWYRQILGQKVEFLVSFYNNEISEKSEIFDDQFSVERPDGSNFTLKIRSTKLEDSAMYFCASRVGQFPDEQYFGPGTRLTVT.

The rearrangement joins TRBV30 to TRBJ1-1; 12 bases match TRBD1. CDR3 length: 14 residues. Trimming cost V 6 bases and J 4 bases; bases outside gene matches: 6. CDR1 is GTSNPN, CDR2 SVGIG, per germline (reference sequence). CDR3 region: CACPGQGASTEAFF. The CDR3 bases are TGTGCCTGCCCGGGACAGGGGGCGTCCACTGAAGCTTTCTTT.

The CDR3 loop reads CAWSRGGGVPETQYF. DNA for the CDR3: TGTGCCTGGAGTCGGGGCGGGGGAGTGCCAGAGACCCAGTACTTC. The J gene is TRBJ2-5, the V gene TRBV30; 7 positions match TRBD2. CDR1 is GTSNPN, CDR2 SVGIG, per germline (reference sequence). The CDR3 length is 15 residues. The V gene end was trimmed by 2 bases and the J gene end by 4 bases; junction bases not matched to a gene: 10.

The chain combines TRBV7-9 with TRBJ2-3, with a tentative D call TRBD1 (5 bases). V lost 5 bases to trimming and J lost 6 bases, with 18 bases between them. This CDR3 comprises 15 residues. CDR1 and CDR2 (germline): SEHNR, FQNEAQ (reference sequence). CDR3 coding DNA: TGTGCCAGCAGCCCCAGGGTGGGGTACCAGGATACGCAGTATTTT. This gives the protein CASSPRVGYQDTQYF.

V and J are TRBV15 and TRBJ2-7, with 7 positions matching TRBD2. Germline loops: CDR1 LNHNV, CDR2 YYDKDF (reference sequence). CDR3 size: 16 residues. Trimming took 1 base from V and 2 from J; bases not matched to a gene: 8. The CDR3 coding sequence is TGTGCCACCAGCAGAGGCCGTTCGGGGGGAACCTACGAGCAGTACTTC. Amino acid sequence: CATSRGRSGGTYEQYF.

The chain carries TRBV19 and TRBJ1-5; 8 nucleotides match TRBD1. Germline CDR1 and CDR2: LNHDA and SQIVND (reference sequence). With 4 bases clipped from V and 2 bases from J, the junction kept 1 base outside the gene matches. There are 14 residues in the CDR3. The DNA of the CDR3 is TGTGCCAGTAGTACACAGGGGGGCAATCAGCCCCAGCATTTT. Translated: CASSTQGGNQPQHF.

The rearrangement uses TRBV27 and TRBJ1-1, with D possibly being TRBD1 (6 bases). V was clipped by 10 bases and J by 0 bases, with 15 bases between them. The CDR3 length is 14 residues. Germline CDR1 is MNHEY and CDR2 is SMNVEV (reference sequence). The CDR3 coding sequence is TGTGCCAACCCATCGAGGACAGTGAACACTGAAGCTTTCTTT. This gives the protein CANPSRTVNTEAFF.

The gene calls are TRBV11-2 and TRBJ1-2; 9 positions match TRBD1. Germline CDR1 SGHAT, CDR2 FQNNGV. V shed 3 bases and J 3 bases; nucleotides not matched to a gene: 2. The CDR3 runs 14 residues. The CDR3: CASSLTGGDYGYTF. In DNA form, the CDR3 reads TGTGCCAGCAGCTTGACAGGGGGTGACTATGGCTACACCTTC. The variable domain in full, with the rest retrieved from reference TRBV11-2 and TRBJ1-2, is EAGVAQSPRYKIIEKRQSVAFWCNPISGHATLYWYQQILGQGPKLLIQFQNNGVVDDSQLPKDRFSAERLKGVDSTLKIQPAKLEDSAVYLCASSLTGGDYGYTFGSGTRLTVV.

The V and J genes are TRBV30 and TRBJ1-2, with 8 nucleotides matching TRBD1. Losses at the gene ends were 8 bases for V and 3 bases for J; bases not matched to a gene: 8. Germline V gene lookup returns CDR1 GTSNPN and CDR2 SVGIG (reference sequence). CDR3 length: 13 residues. The DNA of the CDR3 is TGTGCCCGAAGGACAGGGACTTACTATGGCTACACCTTC. It yields the protein CARRTGTYYGYTF. The full variable domain, rest sourced from reference TRBV30 and TRBJ1-2, is SQTIHQWPATLVQPVGSPLSLECTVEGTSNPNLYWYRQAAGRGLQLLFYSVGIGQISSEVPQNLSASRPQDRQFILSSKKLLLSDSGFYLCARRTGTYYGYTFGSGTRLTVV.

CDR3 sequence reads: CASSYPGQGGARPYEQYF. The CDR3 DNA follows: TGTGCCAGCAGCTACCCGGGACAGGGAGGGGCACGGCCCTACGAGCAGTACTTC. The chain recombines TRBV7-8 with TRBJ2-7, with 9 bases that match TRBD1. The junction had 15 bases not matched to a gene; V was cut back by 4 bases and J by 2 bases. The CDR3 sequence is 18 residues long. Per germline, CDR1 SGHVS and CDR2 FQNEAQ.

The rearrangement uses TRBV18 and TRBJ2-5; TRBD1 agrees at 8 bases. J was trimmed by 3 bases and V by 3 bases; bases with no gene match: 9. This CDR3 comprises 16 residues. CDR1 is KGHSH, CDR2 LQKENI, per germline. The CDR3 bases are TGTGCCAGCTCACCGGGACAGGCGCTGGGGGAAGAGACCCAGTACTTC. Protein: CASSPGQALGEETQYF.

The chain carries TRBV4-3 and TRBJ2-7; 8 nucleotides align to TRBD1. Germline V gene data show CDR1 as LGHNA and CDR2 as YSLEER. This CDR3 comprises 16 residues. V lost 3 bases to trimming and J lost 3 bases; unmatched junction nucleotides: 10. CDR3 coding DNA: TGCGCCAGCAGCCAGGACACCGGGACAGGACACTACGAGCAGTACTTC. Its protein product is CASSQDTGTGHYEQYF.

The chain links TRBV28 to TRBJ1-2; tentative D call: TRBD1 (5 bases). Germline CDR1 reads MDHEN; CDR2 reads SYDVKM. CDR3 length: 14 amino acids. The ends were cut back, 4 bases at V and 8 bases at J, with 17 bases in the middle. The CDR3 nucleotides are TGTGCCAGCAGTTCCTCCCGGGGGTCGGGGGGCTACACCTTC. It encodes CASSSSRGSGGYTF.

The genes are TRBV7-6 and TRBJ2-3, with 13 bases aligning to TRBD2. This CDR3 comprises 18 residues. Germline V lookup: CDR1 SGHVS, CDR2 FNYEAQ. V shed 0 bases and J 2 bases; nucleotides not matched to a gene: 5. The CDR3 protein is CASSLAPGLAGITDTQYF. The CDR3, as DNA: TGTGCCAGCAGCTTAGCGCCGGGACTAGCGGGGATCACAGATACGCAGTATTTT.

The rearrangement joins TRBV11-2 to TRBJ2-5, with a tentative D call TRBD2 (7 bases). CDR3 length equals 16 residues. Trimming pared 3 bases from V and 4 bases from J, leaving 18 bases between. Germline V gives CDR1 SGHAT, CDR2 FQNNGV. In nucleotides, the CDR3 is TGTGCCAGCAGCTTTGGAGGGGGGGGGACGGCAGAGACCCAGTACTTC. The encoded protein is CASSFGGGGTAETQYF.

The chain joins TRBV27 to TRBJ1-4, with D uncertain. This CDR3 is built from 14 residues. V was pared by 8 bases and J by 6 bases, with 16 bases between. Per the germline V gene, CDR1 is MNHEY and CDR2 is SMNVEV (reference sequence). The CDR3 reads CASRSMQEDEKLFF. CDR3 in DNA: TGTGCCAGCCGCTCCATGCAGGAGGATGAAAAACTGTTTTTT.